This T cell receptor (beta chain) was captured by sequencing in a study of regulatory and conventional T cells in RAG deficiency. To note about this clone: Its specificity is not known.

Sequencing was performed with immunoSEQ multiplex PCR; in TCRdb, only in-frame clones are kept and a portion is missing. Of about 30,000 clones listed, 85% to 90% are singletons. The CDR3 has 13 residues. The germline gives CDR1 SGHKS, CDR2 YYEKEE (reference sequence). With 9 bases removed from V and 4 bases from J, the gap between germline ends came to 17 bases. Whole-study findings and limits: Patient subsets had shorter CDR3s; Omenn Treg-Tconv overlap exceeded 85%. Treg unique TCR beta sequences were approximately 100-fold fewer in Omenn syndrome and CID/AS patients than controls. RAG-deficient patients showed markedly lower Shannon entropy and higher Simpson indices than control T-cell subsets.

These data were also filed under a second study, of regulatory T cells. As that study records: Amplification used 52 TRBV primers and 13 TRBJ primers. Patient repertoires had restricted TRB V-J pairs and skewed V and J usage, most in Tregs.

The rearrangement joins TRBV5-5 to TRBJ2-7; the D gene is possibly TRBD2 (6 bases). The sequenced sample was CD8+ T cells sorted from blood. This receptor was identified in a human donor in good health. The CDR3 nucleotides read TGTGCCATCGGGGACTCCCACGTTTACGAGCAGTACTTC. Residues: CAIGDSHVYEQYF.